This T cell receptor beta chain was recovered during a study of identical twins. CDR3 length equals 17 residues. Trimming at V came to 3 bases and at J to 3 bases, leaving 11 bases not matched to a gene. The germline gives CDR1 PRHDT, CDR2 FYEKMQ (reference sequence). Points on this clonotype: The antigen is not known.

TCRdb itself ran the 5' RACE reads through MiXCR, one entry per CDR3 protein. The profile shows 500,000 or so distinct CDR3 sequences, roughly an eighth of them singletons. Whole-study findings and limits: Interpretation of the results relied on cross-sectional statistical analysis and not on following the same donors. Twin-shared out-of-frame alpha sequences showed excess low generation probability.

The same data also contributed to another study, on yellow fever vaccine responses in identical twins.

This TCR derives from a woman aged 18-29 years in good health. The chain couples TRBV13 to TRBJ2-7; TRBD1 matches 10 bases. Sequencing used CD4+ T cells sorted from blood. DNA for the CDR3: TGTGCCAGCAGCTTTGGCCCCCCCCGGACAGGGGGCTACGAGCAGTACTTC. Translating it yields CASSFGPPRTGGYEQYF.